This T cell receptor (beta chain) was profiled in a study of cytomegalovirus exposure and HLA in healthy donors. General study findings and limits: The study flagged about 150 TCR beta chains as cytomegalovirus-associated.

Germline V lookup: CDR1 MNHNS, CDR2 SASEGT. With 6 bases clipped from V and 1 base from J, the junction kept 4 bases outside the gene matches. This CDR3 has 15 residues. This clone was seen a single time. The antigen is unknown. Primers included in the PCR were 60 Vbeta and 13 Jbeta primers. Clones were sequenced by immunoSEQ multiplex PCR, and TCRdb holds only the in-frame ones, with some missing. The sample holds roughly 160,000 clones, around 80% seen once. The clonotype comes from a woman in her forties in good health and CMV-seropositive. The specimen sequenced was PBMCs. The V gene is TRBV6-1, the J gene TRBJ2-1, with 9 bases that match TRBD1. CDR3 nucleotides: TGTGCCAGCAGGGTACAGGGGGCGTCCTACAATGAGCAGTTCTTC. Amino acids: CASRVQGASYNEQFF.